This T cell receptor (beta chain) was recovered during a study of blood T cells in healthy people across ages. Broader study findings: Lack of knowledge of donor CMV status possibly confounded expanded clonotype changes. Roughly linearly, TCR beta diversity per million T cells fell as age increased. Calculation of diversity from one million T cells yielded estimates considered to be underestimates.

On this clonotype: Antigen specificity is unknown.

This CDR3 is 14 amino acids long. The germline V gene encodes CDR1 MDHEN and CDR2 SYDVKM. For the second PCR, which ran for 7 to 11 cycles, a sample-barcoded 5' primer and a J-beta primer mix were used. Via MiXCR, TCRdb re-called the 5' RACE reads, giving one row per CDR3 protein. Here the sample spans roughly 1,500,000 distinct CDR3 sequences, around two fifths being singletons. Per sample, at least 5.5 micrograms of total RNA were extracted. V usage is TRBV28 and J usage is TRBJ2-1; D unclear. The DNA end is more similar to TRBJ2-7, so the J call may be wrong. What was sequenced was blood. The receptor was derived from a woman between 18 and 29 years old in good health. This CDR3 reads CASSSSLTYNEQYF. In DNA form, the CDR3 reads TGTGCCAGCTCCTCCTCCCTGACCTACAATGAGCAGTACTTC.